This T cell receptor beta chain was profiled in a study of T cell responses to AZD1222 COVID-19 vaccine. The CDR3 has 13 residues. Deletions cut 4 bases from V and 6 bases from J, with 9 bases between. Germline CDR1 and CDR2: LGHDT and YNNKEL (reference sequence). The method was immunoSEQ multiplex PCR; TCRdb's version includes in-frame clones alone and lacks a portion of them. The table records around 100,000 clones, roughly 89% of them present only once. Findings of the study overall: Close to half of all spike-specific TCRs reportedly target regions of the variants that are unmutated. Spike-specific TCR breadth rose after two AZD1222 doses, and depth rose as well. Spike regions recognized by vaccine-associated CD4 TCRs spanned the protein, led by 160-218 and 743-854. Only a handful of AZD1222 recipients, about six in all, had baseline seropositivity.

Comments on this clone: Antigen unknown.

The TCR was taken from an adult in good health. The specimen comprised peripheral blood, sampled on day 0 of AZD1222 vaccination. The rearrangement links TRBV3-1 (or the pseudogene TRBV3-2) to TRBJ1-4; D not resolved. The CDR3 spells CASSLDTDEKLFF. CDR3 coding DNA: TGTGCCAGCAGCCTCGACACGGATGAAAAACTGTTTTTT.